This note documents a single TCR beta chain sequence. The antigen is unknown. The authors ran a second PCR of roughly 6 to 12 cycles using a sample-barcoded 5' primer and a J-beta primer mix. Each CDR3 protein gets one entry after TCRdb re-called the 5' RACE reads with MiXCR. The sample holds over 750,000 distinct CDR3 sequences, around a quarter seen once. Germline V gives CDR1 SNHLY, CDR2 FYNNEI. V gave up 7 bases and J gave up 1 base, with 10 bases separating them. The CDR3 has 13 amino acids. Drawn from each donor were roughly 9.4 milliliters of peripheral blood. This record comes from a study of blood T cells in healthy people across ages. Study results and caveats: Calculation of diversity from one million T cells yielded estimates considered to be underestimates.

These data also featured in a second study, about T cells of mothers and their children.

The source of this sequence is a boy aged 10-17 years in good health. The chain joins TRBV2 to TRBJ2-5; no reliable D call. The source material was blood. The CDR3 DNA sequence: TGTGCCAGCAATAGAAACAGCCAAGAGACCCAGTACTTC. This translates into CASNRNSQETQYF.